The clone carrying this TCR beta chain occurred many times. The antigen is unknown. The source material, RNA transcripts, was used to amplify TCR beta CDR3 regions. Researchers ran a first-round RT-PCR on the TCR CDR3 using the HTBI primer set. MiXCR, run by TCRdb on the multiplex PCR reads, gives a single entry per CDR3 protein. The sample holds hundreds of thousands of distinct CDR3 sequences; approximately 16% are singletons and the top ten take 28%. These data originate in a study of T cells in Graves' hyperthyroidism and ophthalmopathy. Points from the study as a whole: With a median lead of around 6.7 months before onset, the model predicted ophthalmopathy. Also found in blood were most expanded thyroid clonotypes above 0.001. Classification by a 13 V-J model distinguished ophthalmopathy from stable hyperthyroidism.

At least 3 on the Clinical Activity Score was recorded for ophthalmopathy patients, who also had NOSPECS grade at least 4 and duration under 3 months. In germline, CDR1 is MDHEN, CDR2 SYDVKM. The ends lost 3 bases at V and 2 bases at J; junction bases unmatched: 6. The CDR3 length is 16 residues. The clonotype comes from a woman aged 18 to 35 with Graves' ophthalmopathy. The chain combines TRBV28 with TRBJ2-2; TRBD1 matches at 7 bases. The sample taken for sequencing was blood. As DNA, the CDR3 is TGTGCCAGCAGTTTTGGGGCAGGGGGTAACACCGGGGAGCTGTTTTTT. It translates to CASSFGAGGNTGELFF.